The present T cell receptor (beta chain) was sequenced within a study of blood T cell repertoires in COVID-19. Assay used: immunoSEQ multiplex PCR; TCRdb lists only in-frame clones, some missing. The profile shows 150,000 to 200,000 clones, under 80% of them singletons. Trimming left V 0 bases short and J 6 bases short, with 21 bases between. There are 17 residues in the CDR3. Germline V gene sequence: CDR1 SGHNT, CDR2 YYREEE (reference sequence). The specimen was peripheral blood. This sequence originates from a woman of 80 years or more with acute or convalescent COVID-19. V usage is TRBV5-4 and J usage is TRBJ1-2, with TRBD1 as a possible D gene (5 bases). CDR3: CASSLGGLGNRVNGYTF. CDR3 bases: TGTGCCAGCAGCTTGGGGGGACTGGGGAATAGGGTGAATGGCTACACCTTC.